Each of the 32 T cell receptor beta chains below was sequenced from the same sample in a study of CD8 T cells in Susac syndrome. Random-hexamer reverse transcription was applied to roughly 0.45 to 1 ug RNA. TCRdb analysed the immunoSEQ multiplex PCR reads with MiXCR anew, one entry per CDR3 protein. The data contain some 400,000 distinct CDR3 sequences, about 85% of them seen just once; the ten biggest clones take up 0.09% to 0.15%. Input material: CD8+ T cells from PBMCs. The source is a human donor with multiple sclerosis.

This chain uses TRBV6-1 with TRBJ1-1, with a possible D match to TRBD1 (5 bases). Deletions cut 11 bases from V and 1 base from J, with 14 bases between. CDR3 length: 13 residues. The germline V gene encodes CDR1 MNHNS and CDR2 SASEGT. CDR3 sequence: CAGLGQPNTEAFF. The CDR3 nucleotides are TGTGCCGGGTTGGGGCAGCCGAACACTGAAGCTTTCTTT.

This sequence joins TRBV4-1 and TRBJ2-3; 8 bases map to TRBD1. CDR3 length: 15 amino acids. CDR1 is MGHRA and CDR2 is YSYEKL in the germline V gene. The V and J ends lost 5 bases and 3 bases, in that order; junction bases with no gene match: 7. As DNA, the CDR3 is TGCGCCAGCAGCAAACAACAGGGGGAGACAGATACGCAGTATTTT. As protein: CASSKQQGETDTQYF.

The chain joins TRBV12-5 to TRBJ1-5; tentative D call: TRBD1 (5 bases). V gave up 6 bases and J gave up 7 bases, with 16 bases separating them. This CDR3 has 14 residues. In germline, CDR1 is LGHNT, CDR2 FRNRAP. The CDR3 DNA follows: TGTGCTAGTGGCCTCGACAGCGGTCACCAGCCCCAGCATTTT. As protein: CASGLDSGHQPQHF.

This rearrangement joins TRBV3-1 to TRBJ2-1, with 10 bases aligning to TRBD2. CDR1 and CDR2 from the germline V gene are LGHDT and YNNKEL (reference sequence). CDR3 length equals 14 residues. V was clipped by 7 bases and J by 7 bases; unmatched bases: 7. The CDR3 DNA reads TGTGCCAGCACCCCCCTAGCGGGAGTGAATGAGCAGTTCTTC. Protein product: CASTPLAGVNEQFF.

This sequence joins TRBV19 and TRBJ2-1, with TRBD2 matching over 9 bases. V lost 5 bases and J lost 8; bases outside the gene matches: 10. The CDR3 covers 15 residues. Germline lookup yields CDR1 LNHDA and CDR2 SQIVND (reference sequence). The CDR3, as DNA: TGTGCCAGTAGTTTTGGCGGGAGGGCCTTGGATGAGCAGTTCTTC. Encoded protein: CASSFGGRALDEQFF.

The CDR3 loop reads CSAPKTEQPNTGELFF. The CDR3 DNA is TGCAGTGCTCCGAAGACAGAACAACCGAACACCGGGGAGCTGTTTTTT. The chain recombines TRBV20-1 with TRBJ2-2; D possibly corresponds to TRBD1 (5 bases). The V end lost 5 bases, the J end lost 0 bases, and 16 bases lay between the germline ends. The CDR3 totals 16 residues. Germline V gene lookup returns CDR1 DFQATT and CDR2 SNEGSKA (reference sequence).

This clonotype was found many times. The chain carries TRBV7-9 and TRBJ2-7; D gene unclear. This CDR3 has 12 amino acids. The germline V and J ends were trimmed by 3 bases and 3 bases, with 6 bases remaining between them. Looked up from germline, CDR1 is SEHNR and CDR2 is FQNEAQ (reference sequence). CDR3 amino acids: CASSLGSYEQYF. CDR3 DNA: TGTGCCAGCAGCTTGGGCAGCTACGAGCAGTACTTC. Using reference TRBV7-9 and TRBJ2-7 for the parts outside the CDR3, the full variable domain is DTGVSQNPRHKITKRGQNVTFRCDPISEHNRLYWYRQTLGQGPEFLTYFQNEAQLEKSRLLSDRFSAERPKGSFSTLEIQRTEQGDSAMYLCASSLGSYEQYFGPGTRLTVT.

The CDR3 here is CAISEGGYQGYTF. Here the CDR3 DNA reads TGTGCCATCAGTGAGGGGGGATATCAGGGCTACACCTTC. The V call is TRBV10-3, the J call TRBJ1-2, with a weak D call TRBD1 (5 bases). Between the trimmed V and J ends, which lost 2 bases and 8 bases, there was a span of 12 bases. CDR3 length: 13 residues. From germline, CDR1 is ENHRY and CDR2 SYGVKD.

This clonotype was recorded once. This chain uses TRBV20-1 with TRBJ2-2; D possibly matches TRBD1 or TRBD2 (5 bases each). Per germline, CDR1 DFQATT and CDR2 SNEGSKA (reference sequence). The V and J ends lost 6 bases and 4 bases respectively, with 12 bases between them. The CDR3 consists of 13 residues. DNA of the CDR3: TGCAGTGCCTCCGGGACGACCACCGGGGAGCTGTTTTTT. Translating it yields CSASGTTTGELFF.

The chain uses TRBV20-1 and TRBJ2-4, with D uncertain. The CDR3 consists of 15 residues. V shed 4 bases and J shed 5 bases, with 18 bases lying between them. Germline CDR1 is DFQATT and CDR2 is SNEGSKA (reference sequence). CDR3 in DNA: TGCAGTGCTACCAGGTTCCGTATAGGTGAAAACATTCAGTACTTC. Its protein product is CSATRFRIGENIQYF.

V and J are TRBV3-1 and TRBJ2-5; TRBD1 aligns across 9 bases. The CDR3 runs to 16 residues. CDR1 is LGHDT, CDR2 YNNKEL, per germline (reference sequence). V shed 4 bases and J 0 bases; nucleotides not matched to a gene: 6. The DNA of the CDR3 is TGTGCCAGCAGCCTAGGGACAGGGCAGAACCAAGAGACCCAGTACTTC. Its translation is CASSLGTGQNQETQYF.

The chain couples TRBV27 to TRBJ2-7, with TRBD1 identical over 7 bases. Trimming took 4 bases from V and 0 from J; bases not matched to a gene: 3. The germline V gene encodes CDR1 MNHEY and CDR2 SMNVEV (reference sequence). This CDR3 is 14 amino acids long. For the CDR3, the DNA is TGTGCCAGCAGTTCCAGGGGGACCTCCTACGAGCAGTACTTC. Translation: CASSSRGTSYEQYF.

The chain couples TRBV5-6 to TRBJ2-7; 7 positions match TRBD1. V lost 5 bases, J lost 4 bases, and 3 bases stayed unmatched. Per the germline V gene, CDR1 is SGHDT and CDR2 is YYEEEE. The CDR3 runs to 12 residues. CDR3 amino acids: CASSQTGYEQYF. DNA for the CDR3: TGTGCCAGCAGTCAGACAGGGTACGAGCAGTACTTC.

The chain recombines TRBV4-1 with TRBJ2-1; 12 positions agree with TRBD2. V shed 5 bases, J shed 7 bases, and the junction held 9 bases outside the gene matches. The CDR3 sequence is 16 residues long. In germline, CDR1 is MGHRA, CDR2 YSYEKL. The DNA of the CDR3 is TGCGCCAGCAGCGCGAGACTAGCGGGGGCCATTAATGAGCAGTTCTTC. Amino acids: CASSARLAGAINEQFF.

The chain is built from TRBV28 and TRBJ1-1, with 7 positions matching TRBD1. Germline V gives CDR1 MDHEN, CDR2 SYDVKM. This CDR3 has 14 amino acids. V was pared by 4 bases and J by 3 bases, with 5 bases of the junction left unmatched. In DNA form, the CDR3 reads TGTGCCAGCAGTTATCAGGGGGGTTACACTGAAGCTTTCTTT. It encodes CASSYQGGYTEAFF.

This clonotype was picked up one time. This rearrangement joins TRBV19 to TRBJ1-1, with unresolved D. Trimming removed 3 bases at V and 2 bases at J, with 16 bases between. Germline assignment: CDR1 LNHDA and CDR2 SQIVND (reference sequence). The CDR3 loop spans 16 amino acids. The CDR3 nucleotides read TGTGCCAGTAGTATTTCTTCTACAGCGTTCAACACTGAAGCTTTCTTT. Its protein product is CASSISSTAFNTEAFF.

The sample holds one count of this clonotype. V and J are TRBV9 and TRBJ1-2, with TRBD1 matching 7 bases. The CDR3 runs to 17 residues. Germline trimming cut 7 bases from V and 2 bases from J; bases unmatched to any gene: 17. The germline CDR1 and CDR2 sequences are SGDLS and YYNGEE. The CDR3 sequence is CASHRGIGDRNNYGYTF. CDR3 nucleotides: TGTGCCAGCCATCGGGGAATAGGGGACAGAAACAACTATGGCTACACCTTC.

The chain links TRBV11-1 to TRBJ2-3; TRBD1 is a possible D gene (6 bases). The CDR3 extends over 15 amino acids. CDR1 is SGHAT, CDR2 FQDESV, per germline (reference sequence). Trimming cost V 4 bases and J 2 bases, with 13 bases left between them. The CDR3 here is CASSSYREDTDTQYF. The CDR3 region has the DNA TGTGCCAGCAGCTCCTACAGGGAAGACACAGATACGCAGTATTTT.

The chain has TRBV12-3 or TRBV12-4 and TRBJ1-1, with 10 positions matching TRBD1. V lost 3 bases and J lost 6; bases outside the gene matches: 16. The CDR3 is 18 amino acids. The CDR3 DNA is TGTGCCAGCAGTTTCTTCGAGCCGGGACAGGGGAGGAGGGCTGAAGCTTTCTTT. It translates to CASSFFEPGQGRRAEAFF.

The chain is built from TRBV19 and TRBJ2-3; 10 nucleotides line up with TRBD1. The CDR3 extends over 15 amino acids. V lost 5 bases to trimming and J lost 4 bases; unmatched junction nucleotides: 6. Germline assignment: CDR1 LNHDA and CDR2 SQIVND (reference sequence). The chain's CDR3 is CASSVGQGSADTQYF. In DNA, the CDR3 is TGTGCCAGTAGTGTGGGACAGGGGAGCGCAGATACGCAGTATTTT. The complete variable domain, with remaining parts taken from reference TRBV19 and TRBJ2-3, reads DGGITQSPKYLFRKEGQNVTLSCEQNLNHDAMYWYRQDPGQGLRLIYYSQIVNDFQKGDIAEGYSVSREKKESFPLTVTSAQKNPTAFYLCASSVGQGSADTQYFGPGTRLTVL.

The CDR3: CASSPTWDYGYTF. The CDR3 region has the DNA TGTGCCAGCAGTCCGACCTGGGACTATGGCTACACCTTC. The chain uses TRBV6-5 and TRBJ1-2, with D unclear. CDR3 length: 13 amino acids. Germline V CDR1 and CDR2: MNHEY, SVGAGI. V lost 5 bases and J lost 3, with 10 bases in between.

The chain recombines TRBV29-1 with TRBJ2-7; D gene unclear. Trimming stripped 1 base from V and 4 bases from J, with 8 bases between. Germline CDR1 and CDR2: SQVTM and ANQGSEA. There are 12 residues in the CDR3. CDR3 DNA sequence: TGCAGCGTTGAAGCCGGGCCTTACGAGCAGTACTTC. It translates to CSVEAGPYEQYF.

The chain combines TRBV6-2 or TRBV6-3 with TRBJ2-3, with D unresolved. Germline values: CDR1 MNHEY, CDR2 SVGEGT. With 0 bases removed from V and 2 bases from J, the gap between germline ends came to 18 bases. This CDR3 has 18 amino acids. CDR3 in DNA: TGTGCCAGCAGTTACTCAAGGTCCGGCTATACGTCCACAGATACGCAGTATTTT. It is translated as CASSYSRSGYTSTDTQYF.

The CDR3 bases are TGTGCCAGCAGTCAGGCTTTTAGCAATCAGCCCCAGCATTTT. Its translation: CASSQAFSNQPQHF. The V call is TRBV27, the J call TRBJ1-5; D not resolved. This CDR3 is built from 14 residues. V lost 5 bases and J lost 0, with 8 bases in between. Germline CDR1 MNHEY, CDR2 SMNVEV (reference sequence).

The chain uses TRBV4-1 and TRBJ1-2, with D unresolved. This CDR3 contains 13 residues. CDR1 and CDR2 from the germline V gene are MGHRA and YSYEKL. Trimming stripped 0 bases from V and 7 bases from J, with 9 bases between. Here the CDR3 DNA reads TGCGCCAGCAGCCAAGAGAAGTATCTTGGCTACACCTTC. Translated: CASSQEKYLGYTF.

The rearrangement uses TRBV19 and TRBJ1-5, with D perhaps TRBD1 (5 bases). The CDR3 runs 13 residues. Trimming left V 3 bases short and J 7 bases short, with 10 bases between. CDR1 and CDR2 (germline): LNHDA, SQIVND (reference sequence). CDR3 sequence: CASSIRGGQPQHF. The CDR3 DNA sequence: TGTGCCAGTAGTATCCGGGGCGGCCAGCCCCAGCATTTT.

V gene TRBV28 combines with J gene TRBJ2-7; the D is unclear. V was cut by 5 bases and J by 1 base, with 18 bases left in between. The CDR3 extends over 16 amino acids. The germline gives CDR1 MDHEN, CDR2 SYDVKM. The CDR3 reads CASSPSSERISYEQYF. In DNA, the CDR3 is TGTGCCAGCAGTCCATCCTCCGAGCGAATATCCTACGAGCAGTACTTC.

A single count supports this clonotype. The chain links TRBV3-1 to TRBJ1-1; no clear D gene. Per germline, CDR1 LGHDT and CDR2 YNNKEL (reference sequence). The V end was cut by 1 base, the J end by 7 bases, with 7 bases between. This CDR3 comprises 12 residues. The CDR3 protein is CASSQGYLEAFF. CDR3 bases: TGTGCCAGCAGCCAAGGATACCTTGAAGCTTTCTTT.

The chain joins TRBV5-6 to TRBJ2-1; either TRBD1 or TRBD2 may supply D (5 bases each). Trimming removed 4 bases from V and 8 bases from J, with 16 bases in between. This CDR3 contains 14 residues. The germline gives CDR1 SGHDT, CDR2 YYEEEE. CDR3 DNA: TGTGCCAGCAGCCCCACGGGACCGGCGGATGAGCAGTTCTTC. It yields the protein CASSPTGPADEQFF. Full variable domain (outside the CDR3, taken from reference TRBV5-6 and TRBJ2-1): DAGVTQSPTHLIKTRGQQVTLRCSPKSGHDTVSWYQQALGQGPQFIFQYYEEEERQRGNFPDRFSGHQFPNYSSELNVNALLLGDSALYLCASSPTGPADEQFFGPGTRLTVL.

V is TRBV12-3 or TRBV12-4 and J is TRBJ1-5; 7 positions agree with TRBD1. With V trimmed by 5 bases and J by 3 bases, 7 bases remained unmatched. This CDR3 region has 15 residues. The CDR3 DNA reads TGTGCCAGCAGTAACCGGGACAGCTACAATCAGCCCCAGCATTTT. Amino acid sequence: CASSNRDSYNQPQHF.

The chain recombines TRBV12-3 or TRBV12-4 with TRBJ1-6, with D unclear. The V and J ends lost 7 bases and 3 bases respectively, with 10 bases between them. This CDR3 has 14 amino acids. The CDR3 DNA reads as TGTGCCAGCATGCCGGAGGTCTATAATTCACCCCTCCACTTT. This gives the protein CASMPEVYNSPLHF.

The chain couples TRBV6-1 to TRBJ2-1; 11 nucleotides line up with TRBD2. The CDR3 consists of 16 residues. The V and J ends lost 6 bases and 9 bases, in that order; junction bases with no gene match: 13. Germline CDR1 reads MNHNS; CDR2 reads SASEGT. For the CDR3, the DNA is TGTGCCAGCAGCCGACCGTTAGCGGGAGGGCCGGGTGAGCAGTTCTTC. Translating it yields CASSRPLAGGPGEQFF.